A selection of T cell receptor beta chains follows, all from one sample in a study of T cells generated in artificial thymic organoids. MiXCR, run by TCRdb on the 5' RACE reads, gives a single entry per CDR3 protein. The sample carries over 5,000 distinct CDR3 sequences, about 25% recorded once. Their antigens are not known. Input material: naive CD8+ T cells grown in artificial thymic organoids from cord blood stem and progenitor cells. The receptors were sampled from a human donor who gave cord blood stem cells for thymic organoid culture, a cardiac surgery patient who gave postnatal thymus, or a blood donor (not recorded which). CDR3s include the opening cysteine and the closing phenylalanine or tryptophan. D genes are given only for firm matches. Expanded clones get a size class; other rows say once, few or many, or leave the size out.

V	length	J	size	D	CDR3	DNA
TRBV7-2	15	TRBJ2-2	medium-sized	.	CASSLAGHLTGELFF	TGTGCCAGCAGCTTAGCGGGACACCTCACCGGGGAGCTGTTTTTT
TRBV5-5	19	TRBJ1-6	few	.	CASSFSFRDLSSYNSPLHF	TGTGCCAGCAGCTTTTCATTCCGGGACTTGAGCTCCTATAATTCACCCCTCCACTTT
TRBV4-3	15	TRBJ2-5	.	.	CASSQDWDIRETQYF	TGCGCCAGCAGCCAAGATTGGGACATTAGGGAGACCCAGTACTTC
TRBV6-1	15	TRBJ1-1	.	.	CASSEIGAGGTEAFF	TGTGCCAGCAGTGAAATTGGTGCGGGGGGCACTGAAGCTTTCTTT
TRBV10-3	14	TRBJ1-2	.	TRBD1	CAITRQGPRYGYTF	TGTGCCATCACTAGACAGGGGCCCCGCTATGGCTACACCTTC
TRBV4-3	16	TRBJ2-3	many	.	CASSQDPTGGLDTQYF	TGCGCCAGCAGCCAAGATCCCACGGGGGGCCTAGATACGCAGTATTTT
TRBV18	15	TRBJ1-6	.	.	CASSPDSSYNSPLHF	TGTGCCAGCTCACCAGACAGCTCCTATAATTCACCCCTCCACTTT
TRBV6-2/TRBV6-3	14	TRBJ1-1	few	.	CASNPTEFDTEAFF	TGTGCCAGCAACCCGACAGAATTCGACACTGAAGCTTTCTTT
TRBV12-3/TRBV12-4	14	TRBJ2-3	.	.	CASSLGTFTDTQYF	TGTGCCAGCAGTTTGGGGACCTTCACAGATACGCAGTATTTT
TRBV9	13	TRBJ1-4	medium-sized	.	CASSLGSRGKLFF	TGTGCCAGCAGCCTGGGGTCCAGGGGAAAACTGTTTTTT
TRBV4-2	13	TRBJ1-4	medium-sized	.	CASSQVTTAKLFF	TGTGCCAGCAGCCAAGTAACGACAGCGAAACTGTTTTTT
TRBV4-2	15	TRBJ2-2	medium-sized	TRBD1	CASSLDRENTGELFF	TGTGCCAGCAGCCTGGACAGGGAAAACACCGGGGAGCTGTTTTTT
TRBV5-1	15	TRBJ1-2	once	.	CASATAPKDNYGHTF	TGCGCCAGCGCGACGGCGCCAAAAGACAACTATGGCCACACCTTC
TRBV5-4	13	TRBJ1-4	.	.	CASSLEGNEKLFF	TGTGCCAGCAGCTTGGAGGGAAATGAAAAACTGTTTTTT
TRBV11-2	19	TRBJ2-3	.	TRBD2	CASSWGLAGAGCSTDAQYF	TGTGCCAGCAGCTGGGGACTAGCGGGGGCCGGTTGTAGCACAGATGCGCAGTATTTT
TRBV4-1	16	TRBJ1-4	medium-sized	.	CASSHHTGRGKEKLFF	TGCGCCAGCAGCCATCACACGGGCAGGGGCAAAGAAAAACTGTTTTTT
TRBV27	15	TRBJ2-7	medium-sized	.	CASSWGDGSSYEQYF	TGTGCCAGCAGTTGGGGGGACGGGAGCTCCTACGAGCAGTACTTC
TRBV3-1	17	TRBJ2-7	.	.	CASSQLTKAEYMGEQYF	TGTGCCAGCAGCCAACTAACAAAGGCAGAGTACATGGGGGAGCAGTACTTC
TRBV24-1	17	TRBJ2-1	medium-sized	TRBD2	CATSDSSGTSSYNEQFF	TGTGCCACCAGTGATTCCTCCGGGACTAGCTCCTACAATGAGCAGTTCTTC
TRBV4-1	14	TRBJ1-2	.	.	CASTPLGFGYGYTF	TGCGCCAGCACCCCCTTGGGGTTTGGCTATGGCTACACCTTC
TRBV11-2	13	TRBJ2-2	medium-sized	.	CASSLYHPGELFF	TGTGCCAGCAGCTTATACCACCCCGGGGAGCTGTTTTTT
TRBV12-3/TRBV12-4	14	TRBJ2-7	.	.	CASSFGRGAYEQYF	TGTGCCAGCAGTTTCGGGCGGGGTGCCTACGAGCAGTACTTC
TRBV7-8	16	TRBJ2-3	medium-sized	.	CASSLLCGRETDTQYF	TGTGCCAGCAGCTTATTATGCGGCCGAGAGACAGATACGCAGTATTTT
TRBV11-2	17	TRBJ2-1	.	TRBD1	CASSIAGTGGVSWEQFF	TGTGCCAGCAGCATCGCCGGGACAGGGGGAGTGAGCTGGGAGCAGTTCTTC
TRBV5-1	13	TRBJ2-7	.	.	CASSLDSYYEQYF	TGCGCCAGCAGCTTGGACTCTTACTACGAGCAGTACTTC
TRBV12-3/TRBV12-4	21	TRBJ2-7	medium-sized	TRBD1	CASSLRQGVNRRRGRRYEQYF	TGTGCCAGCAGTTTAAGACAGGGGGTGAACCGCCGTAGGGGGAGAAGGTACGAGCAGTACTTC
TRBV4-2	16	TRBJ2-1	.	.	CASSQEGQGGYNEQFF	TGTGCCAGCAGCCAAGAAGGCCAGGGAGGCTACAATGAGCAGTTCTTC
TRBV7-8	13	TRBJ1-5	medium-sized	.	CASSLAACQPQHF	TGTGCCAGCAGCTTAGCGGCGTGTCAGCCCCAGCATTTT
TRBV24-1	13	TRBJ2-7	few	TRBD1	CATSGDSSYEQYF	TGTGCCACCAGTGGGGACAGCTCCTACGAGCAGTACTTC
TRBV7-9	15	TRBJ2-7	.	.	CASSFKTGRSYEQYF	TGTGCCAGCAGCTTCAAGACAGGTCGCTCCTACGAGCAGTACTTC
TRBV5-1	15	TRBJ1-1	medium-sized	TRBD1	CASSLGQGMNTEAFF	TGCGCCAGCAGCTTGGGACAGGGCATGAACACTGAAGCTTTCTTT
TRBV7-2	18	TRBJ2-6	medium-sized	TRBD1	CASSSTTRQGCGANVLTF	TGTGCCAGCAGCTCAACTACGCGACAGGGTTGTGGGGCCAACGTCCTGACTTTC
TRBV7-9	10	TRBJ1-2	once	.	CASSPGTYTF	TGTGCCAGCAGCCCCGGGACCTACACCTTC
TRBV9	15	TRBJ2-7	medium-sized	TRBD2	CASSVGLAGVYEQYF	TGTGCCAGCAGCGTAGGTCTAGCGGGAGTCTACGAGCAGTACTTC
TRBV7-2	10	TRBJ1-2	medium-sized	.	CASSPQRCTF	TGTGCCAGCAGTCCACAGAGGTGCACCTTC
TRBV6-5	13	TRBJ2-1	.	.	CASSYRVLGEQFF	TGTGCCAGCAGTTACAGGGTGTTGGGTGAGCAGTTCTTC
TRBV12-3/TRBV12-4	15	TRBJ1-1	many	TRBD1	CASSGRGPINTEAFF	TGTGCCAGCAGTGGAAGGGGGCCGATCAACACTGAAGCTTTCTTT
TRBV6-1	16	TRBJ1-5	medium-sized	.	CASSPRRDHSNQPQHF	TGTGCCAGCAGCCCAAGACGGGACCATAGCAATCAGCCCCAGCATTTT
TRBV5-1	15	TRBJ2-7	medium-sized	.	CASSLSAGSLYEQYF	TGCGCCAGCAGCTTATCGGCGGGGTCCCTTTACGAGCAGTACTTC
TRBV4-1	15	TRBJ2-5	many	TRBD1	CASSQDRDSPETQYF	TGCGCCAGCAGCCAAGATCGGGACAGTCCAGAGACCCAGTACTTC
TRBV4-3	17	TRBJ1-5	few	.	CASSQVYRAKGNQPQHF	TGCGCCAGCAGCCAGGTCTACAGGGCGAAGGGCAATCAGCCCCAGCATTTT
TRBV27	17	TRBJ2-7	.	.	CASSLAVQAGGPNEQYF	TGTGCCAGCAGTTTAGCGGTTCAGGCCGGAGGTCCGAACGAGCAGTACTTC
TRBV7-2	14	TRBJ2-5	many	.	CASSSGAVGKTQYF	TGTGCCAGCAGCTCTGGGGCGGTTGGGAAGACCCAGTACTTC
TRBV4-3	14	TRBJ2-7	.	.	CASSQESGPEEQYF	TGCGCCAGCAGCCAAGAAAGCGGGCCGGAAGAGCAGTACTTC
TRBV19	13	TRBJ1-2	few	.	CASSLGPWEGYTF	TGTGCCAGTAGCCTGGGACCCTGGGAAGGCTACACCTTC
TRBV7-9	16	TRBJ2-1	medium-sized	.	CASSLALLAPHNEQFF	TGTGCCAGCAGCTTAGCGCTGCTAGCTCCCCACAATGAGCAGTTCTTC
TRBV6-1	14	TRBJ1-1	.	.	CASSGYYMNTEAFF	TGTGCCAGCAGTGGATATTATATGAACACTGAAGCTTTCTTT
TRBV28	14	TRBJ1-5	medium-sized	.	CASSFAGPYQPQHF	TGTGCCAGCAGTTTCGCAGGGCCATATCAGCCCCAGCATTTT